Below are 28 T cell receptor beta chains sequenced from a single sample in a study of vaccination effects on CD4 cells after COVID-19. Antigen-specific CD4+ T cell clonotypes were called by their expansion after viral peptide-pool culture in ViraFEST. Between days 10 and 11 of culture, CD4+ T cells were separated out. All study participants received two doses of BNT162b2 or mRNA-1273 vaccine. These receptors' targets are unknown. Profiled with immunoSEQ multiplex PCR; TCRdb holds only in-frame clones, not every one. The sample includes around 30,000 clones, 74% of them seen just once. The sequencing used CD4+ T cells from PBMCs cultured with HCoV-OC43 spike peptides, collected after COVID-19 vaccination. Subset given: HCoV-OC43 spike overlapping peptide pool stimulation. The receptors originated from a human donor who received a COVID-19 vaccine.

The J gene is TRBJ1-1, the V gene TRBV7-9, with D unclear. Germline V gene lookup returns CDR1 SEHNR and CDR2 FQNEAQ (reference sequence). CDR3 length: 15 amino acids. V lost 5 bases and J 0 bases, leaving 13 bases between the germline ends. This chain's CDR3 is CASSPGGSLNTEAFF. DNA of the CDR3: TGTGCCAGCAGCCCAGGTGGCAGCTTGAACACTGAAGCTTTCTTT.

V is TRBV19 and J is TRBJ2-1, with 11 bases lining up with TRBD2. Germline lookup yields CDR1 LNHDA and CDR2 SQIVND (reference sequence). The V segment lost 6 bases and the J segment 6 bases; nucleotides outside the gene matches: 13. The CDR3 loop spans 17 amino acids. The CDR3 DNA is TGTGCCAGTAGCAAACATCAACTAGCGGGAGTTCTCAATGAGCAGTTCTTC. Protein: CASSKHQLAGVLNEQFF.

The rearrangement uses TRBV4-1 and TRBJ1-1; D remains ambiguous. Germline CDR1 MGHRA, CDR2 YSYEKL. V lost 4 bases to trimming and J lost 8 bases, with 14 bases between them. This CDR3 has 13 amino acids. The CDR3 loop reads CASSRAGPWEAFF. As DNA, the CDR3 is TGCGCCAGCAGCCGGGCCGGACCCTGGGAAGCTTTCTTT.

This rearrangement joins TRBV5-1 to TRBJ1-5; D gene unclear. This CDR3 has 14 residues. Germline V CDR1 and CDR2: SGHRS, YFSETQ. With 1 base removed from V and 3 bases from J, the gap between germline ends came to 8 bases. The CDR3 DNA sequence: TGCGCCAGCAGCTTGACGGGAAACAATCAGCCCCAGCATTTT. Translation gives CASSLTGNNQPQHF.

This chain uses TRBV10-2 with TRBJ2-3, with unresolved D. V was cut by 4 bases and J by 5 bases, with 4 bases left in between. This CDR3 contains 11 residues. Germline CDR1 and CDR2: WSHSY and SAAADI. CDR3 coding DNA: TGCGCCAGCAGTGGGAGAGATACGCAGTATTTT. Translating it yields CASSGRDTQYF.

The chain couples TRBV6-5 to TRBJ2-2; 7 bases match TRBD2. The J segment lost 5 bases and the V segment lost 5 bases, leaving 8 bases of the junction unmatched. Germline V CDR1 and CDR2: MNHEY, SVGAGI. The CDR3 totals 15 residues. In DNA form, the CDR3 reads TGTGCCAGCAGTAGTGCGGGAGAAAGGACCGGGGAGCTGTTTTTT. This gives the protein CASSSAGERTGELFF.

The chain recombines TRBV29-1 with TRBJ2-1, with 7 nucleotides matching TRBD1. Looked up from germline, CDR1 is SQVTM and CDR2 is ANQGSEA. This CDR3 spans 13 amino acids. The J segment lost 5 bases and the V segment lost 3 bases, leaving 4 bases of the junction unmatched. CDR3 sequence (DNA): TGCAGCGTTGATGGGCAGGGGGACAATGAGCAGTTCTTC. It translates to CSVDGQGDNEQFF.

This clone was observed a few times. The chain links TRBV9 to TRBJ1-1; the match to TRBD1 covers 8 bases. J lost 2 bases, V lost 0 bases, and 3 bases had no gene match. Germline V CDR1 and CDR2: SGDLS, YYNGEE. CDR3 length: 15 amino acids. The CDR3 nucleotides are TGTGCCAGCAGCGTAGACGGACAGGGAAACACTGAAGCTTTCTTT. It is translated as CASSVDGQGNTEAFF.

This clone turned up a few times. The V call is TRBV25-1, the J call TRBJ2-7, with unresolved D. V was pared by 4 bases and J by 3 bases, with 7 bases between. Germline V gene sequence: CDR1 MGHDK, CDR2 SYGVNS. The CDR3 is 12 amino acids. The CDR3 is CASSVEVYEQYF. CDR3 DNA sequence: TGTGCCAGCAGTGTTGAAGTCTACGAGCAGTACTTC.

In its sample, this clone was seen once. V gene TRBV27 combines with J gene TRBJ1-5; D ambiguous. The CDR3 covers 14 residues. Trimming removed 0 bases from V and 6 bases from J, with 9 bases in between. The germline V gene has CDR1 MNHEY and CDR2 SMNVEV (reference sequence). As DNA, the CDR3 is TGTGCCAGCAGTTTATCTCGGGGATCTCAGCCCCAGCATTTT. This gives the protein CASSLSRGSQPQHF.

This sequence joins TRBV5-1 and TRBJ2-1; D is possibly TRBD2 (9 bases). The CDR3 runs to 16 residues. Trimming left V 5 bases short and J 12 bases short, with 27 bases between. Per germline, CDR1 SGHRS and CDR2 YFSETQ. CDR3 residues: CASRQKQGVDSGRQFF. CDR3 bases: TGCGCCAGCAGACAAAAACAGGGGGTCGATAGCGGGAGGCAGTTCTTC.

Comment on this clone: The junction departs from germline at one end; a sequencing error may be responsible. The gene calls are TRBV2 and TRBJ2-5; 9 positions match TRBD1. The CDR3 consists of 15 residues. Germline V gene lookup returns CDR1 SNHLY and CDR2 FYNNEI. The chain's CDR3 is CVSRDTGGALETQYF. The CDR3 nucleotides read TGTGTCAGCAGGGATACAGGGGGCGCTTTGGAGACCCAGTACTTC.

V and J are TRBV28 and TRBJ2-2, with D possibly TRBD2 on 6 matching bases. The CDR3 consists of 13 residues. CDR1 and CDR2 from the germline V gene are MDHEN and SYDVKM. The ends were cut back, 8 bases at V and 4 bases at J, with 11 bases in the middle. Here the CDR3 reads CASRRGGTGELFF. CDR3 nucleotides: TGTGCCAGCCGACGGGGAGGCACCGGGGAGCTGTTTTTT.

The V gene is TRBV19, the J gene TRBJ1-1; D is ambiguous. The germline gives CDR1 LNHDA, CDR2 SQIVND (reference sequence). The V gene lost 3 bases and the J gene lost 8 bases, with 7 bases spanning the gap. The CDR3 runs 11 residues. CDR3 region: CASSMRGEAFF. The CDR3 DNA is TGTGCCAGTAGTATGCGGGGAGAAGCTTTCTTT.

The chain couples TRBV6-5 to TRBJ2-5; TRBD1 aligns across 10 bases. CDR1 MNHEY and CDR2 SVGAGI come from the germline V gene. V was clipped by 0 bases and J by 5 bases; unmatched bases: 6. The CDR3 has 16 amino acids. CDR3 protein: CASSYSGQGNGETQYF. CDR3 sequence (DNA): TGTGCCAGCAGTTACTCGGGACAGGGGAATGGGGAGACCCAGTACTTC.

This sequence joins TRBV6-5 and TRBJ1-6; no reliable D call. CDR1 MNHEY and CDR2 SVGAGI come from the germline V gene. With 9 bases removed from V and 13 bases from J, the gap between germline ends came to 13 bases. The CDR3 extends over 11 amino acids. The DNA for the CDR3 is TGTGCCAGTAGAGACCACATCCCCCTCCACTTT. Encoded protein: CASRDHIPLHF.

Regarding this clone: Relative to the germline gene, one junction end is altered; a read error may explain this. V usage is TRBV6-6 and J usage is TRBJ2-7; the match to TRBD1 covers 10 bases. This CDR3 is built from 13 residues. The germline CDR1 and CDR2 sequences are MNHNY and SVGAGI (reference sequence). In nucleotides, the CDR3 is TGTGCCAGCAGTTACGGGACAGGGGCCCCTCTGGGCTTC. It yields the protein CASSYGTGAPLGF.

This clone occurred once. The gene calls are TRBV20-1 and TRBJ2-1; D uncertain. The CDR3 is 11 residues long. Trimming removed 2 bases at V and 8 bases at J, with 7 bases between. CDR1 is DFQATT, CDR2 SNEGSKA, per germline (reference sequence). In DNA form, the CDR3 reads TGCAGTGCTAGAATCAGAGATGAGCAGTTCTTC. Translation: CSARIRDEQFF.

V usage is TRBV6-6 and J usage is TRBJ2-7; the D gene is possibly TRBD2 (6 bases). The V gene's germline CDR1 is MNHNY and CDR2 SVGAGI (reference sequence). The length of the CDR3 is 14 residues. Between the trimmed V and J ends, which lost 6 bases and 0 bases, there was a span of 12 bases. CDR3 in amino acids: CASRDYLSSYEQYF. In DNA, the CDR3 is TGTGCCAGCAGGGACTACCTCAGCTCCTACGAGCAGTACTTC.

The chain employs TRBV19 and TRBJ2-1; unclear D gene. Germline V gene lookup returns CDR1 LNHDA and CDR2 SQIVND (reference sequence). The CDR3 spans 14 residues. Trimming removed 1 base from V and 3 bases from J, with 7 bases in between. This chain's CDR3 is CASSIGDIYNEQFF. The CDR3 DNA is TGTGCCAGTAGTATAGGTGACATCTACAATGAGCAGTTCTTC.

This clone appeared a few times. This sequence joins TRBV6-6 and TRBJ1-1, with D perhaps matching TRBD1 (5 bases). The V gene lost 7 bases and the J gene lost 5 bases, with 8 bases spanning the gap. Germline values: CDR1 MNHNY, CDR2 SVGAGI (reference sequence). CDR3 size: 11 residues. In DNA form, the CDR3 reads TGTGCCAGCACAACAGGTACTGAAGCTTTCTTT. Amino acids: CASTTGTEAFF.

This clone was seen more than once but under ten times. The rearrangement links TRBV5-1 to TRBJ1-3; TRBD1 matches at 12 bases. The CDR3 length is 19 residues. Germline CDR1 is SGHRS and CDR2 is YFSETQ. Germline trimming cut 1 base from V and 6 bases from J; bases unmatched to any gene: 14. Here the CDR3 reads CASSLTTPGQGAHSNTIYF. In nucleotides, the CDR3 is TGCGCCAGCAGCTTGACCACGCCGGGACAGGGGGCGCATTCAAACACCATATATTTT.

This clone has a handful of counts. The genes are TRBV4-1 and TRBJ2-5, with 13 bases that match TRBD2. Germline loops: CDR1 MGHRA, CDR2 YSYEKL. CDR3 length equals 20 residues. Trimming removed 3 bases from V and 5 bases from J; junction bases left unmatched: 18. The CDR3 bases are TGCGCCAGCAGCCATAAAGGATTACTAGCGGGGGGGCTGCACAGGGAGACCCAGTACTTC. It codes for CASSHKGLLAGGLHRETQYF.

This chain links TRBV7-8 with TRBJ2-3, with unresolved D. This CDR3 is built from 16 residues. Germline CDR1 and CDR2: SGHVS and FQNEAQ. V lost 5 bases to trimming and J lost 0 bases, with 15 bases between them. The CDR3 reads CASSPSIWKSTDTQYF. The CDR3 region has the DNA TGTGCCAGCAGCCCCTCGATATGGAAGAGCACAGATACGCAGTATTTT.

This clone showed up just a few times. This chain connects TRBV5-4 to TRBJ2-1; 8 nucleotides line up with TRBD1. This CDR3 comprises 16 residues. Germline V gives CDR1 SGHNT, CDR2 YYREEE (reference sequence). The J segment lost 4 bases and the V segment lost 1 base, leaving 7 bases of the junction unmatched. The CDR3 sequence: CASSLPGDRRYNEQFF. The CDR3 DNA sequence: TGTGCCAGCAGCTTGCCGGGGGACAGGAGATACAATGAGCAGTTCTTC.

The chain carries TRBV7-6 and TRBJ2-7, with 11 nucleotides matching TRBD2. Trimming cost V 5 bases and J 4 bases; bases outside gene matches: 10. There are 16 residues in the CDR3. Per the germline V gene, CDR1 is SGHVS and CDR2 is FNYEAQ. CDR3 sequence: CASSPTGASGGYEQYF. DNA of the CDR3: TGTGCCAGCAGCCCAACTGGGGCTAGCGGGGGGTACGAGCAGTACTTC.

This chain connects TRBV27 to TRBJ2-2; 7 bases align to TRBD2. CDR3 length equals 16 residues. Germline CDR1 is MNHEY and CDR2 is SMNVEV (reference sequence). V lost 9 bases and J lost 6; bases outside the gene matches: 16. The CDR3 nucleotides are TGTGCCAGTAAGAGCGGGTTCGCGGGAGTAGCCGGGGAGCTGTTTTTT. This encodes CASKSGFAGVAGELFF.

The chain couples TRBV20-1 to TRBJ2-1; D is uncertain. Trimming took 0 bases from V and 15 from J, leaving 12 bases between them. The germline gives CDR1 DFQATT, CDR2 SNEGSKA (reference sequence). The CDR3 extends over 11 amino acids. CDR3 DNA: TGCAGTGCTAGAGATTTCCCAGAGGTGTTCTTC. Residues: CSARDFPEVFF.